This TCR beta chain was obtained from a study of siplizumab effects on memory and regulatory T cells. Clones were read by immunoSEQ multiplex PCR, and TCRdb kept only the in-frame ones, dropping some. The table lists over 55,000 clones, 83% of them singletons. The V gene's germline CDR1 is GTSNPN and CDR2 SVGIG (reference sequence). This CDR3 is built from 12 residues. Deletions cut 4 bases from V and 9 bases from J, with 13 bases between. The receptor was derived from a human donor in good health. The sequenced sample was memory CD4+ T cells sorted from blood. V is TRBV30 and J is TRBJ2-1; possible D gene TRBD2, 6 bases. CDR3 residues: CAWTGGPGEQFF. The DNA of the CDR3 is TGTGCCTGGACTGGAGGGCCCGGTGAGCAGTTCTTC. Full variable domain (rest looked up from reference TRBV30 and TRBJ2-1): SQTIHQWPATLVQPVGSPLSLECTVEGTSNPNLYWYRQAAGRGLQLLFYSVGIGQISSEVPQNLSASRPQDRQFILSSKKLLLSDSGFYLCAWTGGPGEQFFGPGTRLTVL.